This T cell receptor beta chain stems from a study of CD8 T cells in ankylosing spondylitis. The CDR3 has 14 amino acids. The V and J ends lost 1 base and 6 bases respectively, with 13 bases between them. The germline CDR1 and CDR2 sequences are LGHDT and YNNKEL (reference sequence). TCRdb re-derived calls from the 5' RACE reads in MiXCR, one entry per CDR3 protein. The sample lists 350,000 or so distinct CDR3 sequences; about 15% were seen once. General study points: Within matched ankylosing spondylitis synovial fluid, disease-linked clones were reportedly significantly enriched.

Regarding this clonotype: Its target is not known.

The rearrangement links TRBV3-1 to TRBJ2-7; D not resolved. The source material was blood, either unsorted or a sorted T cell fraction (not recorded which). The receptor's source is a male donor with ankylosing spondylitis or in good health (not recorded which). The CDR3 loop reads CASSQGGGLGEQYF. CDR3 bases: TGTGCCAGCAGCCAAGGCGGCGGTCTGGGCGAGCAGTACTTC.